These 25 T cell receptor beta chains were all obtained from the same sample, sequenced in a study of blood T cells in healthy people across ages. It was with a sample-barcoded 5' primer and a J-beta primer mix that a second PCR of roughly 6 to 11 cycles was run. TCRdb ran MiXCR on the 5' RACE reads and lists one entry per CDR3 protein. The top ten clones hold about 30% of a sample with approximately 800,000 distinct CDR3 sequences, approximately 59% of them seen once. The sample comprised blood. These receptors were obtained from a man aged 25-45 years in good health.

The chain recombines TRBV5-1 with TRBJ2-7; TRBD2 aligns across 9 bases. This CDR3 is 16 amino acids long. The V segment lost 0 bases and the J segment 0 bases; nucleotides outside the gene matches: 4. CDR1 SGHRS and CDR2 YFSETQ come from the germline V gene. The CDR3 protein is CASSLVVRGGSYEQYF. Here the CDR3 DNA reads TGCGCCAGCAGCTTGGTGGTGCGGGGGGGCTCCTACGAGCAGTACTTC.

This clonotype was observed a few times. The rearrangement links TRBV20-1 to TRBJ2-3, with D unclear. The CDR3 is 15 residues long. Deletions cut 0 bases from V and 4 bases from J, with 14 bases between. Per germline, CDR1 DFQATT and CDR2 SNEGSKA (reference sequence). This chain's CDR3 is CSARDWSEVADTQYF. CDR3 nucleotides: TGCAGTGCTAGAGACTGGTCCGAAGTGGCAGATACGCAGTATTTT.

The chain links TRBV7-2 to TRBJ2-3; D possibly matches TRBD1 or TRBD2 (5 bases each). Germline CDR1 is SGHTA and CDR2 is FQGNSA. V lost 3 bases to trimming and J lost 4 bases, with 17 bases between them. This CDR3 is built from 16 residues. The CDR3 loop reads CASSFDTRESSDTQYF. DNA of the CDR3: TGTGCCAGCAGCTTCGATACCAGGGAGTCATCAGATACGCAGTATTTT.

The chain combines TRBV9 with TRBJ2-1; D may be TRBD1 (6 bases). Between the trimmed V and J ends, which lost 4 bases and 3 bases, there was a span of 17 bases. The CDR3 consists of 16 residues. Germline V lookup: CDR1 SGDLS, CDR2 YYNGEE. This chain's CDR3 is CASSPGQTIIYNEQFF. CDR3 DNA: TGTGCCAGCAGCCCTGGACAGACAATAATCTACAATGAGCAGTTCTTC.

In this sample, this clonotype turned up once. The chain uses TRBV6-2 or TRBV6-3 and TRBJ1-5; TRBD1 agrees at 8 bases. V shed 2 bases, J shed 2 bases, and the junction held 11 bases outside the gene matches. The CDR3 consists of 18 residues. Germline V gene lookup returns CDR1 MNHEY and CDR2 SVGEGT. The CDR3, as DNA: TGTGCCAGCAGTTACGAGGTCGACAGGGGAGGAGGCAATCAGCCCCAGCATTTT. Its translation: CASSYEVDRGGGNQPQHF.

This chain connects TRBV7-9 to TRBJ2-5, with D perhaps matching TRBD2 (6 bases). V lost 5 bases, J lost 2 bases, and 12 bases lay in between. The CDR3 has 14 amino acids. Germline CDR1 is SEHNR and CDR2 is FQNEAQ (reference sequence). The CDR3 nucleotides are TGTGCCAGCAGCCCCCAGGGACTTCAAGAGACCCAGTACTTC. Residues: CASSPQGLQETQYF.

The V and J genes are TRBV6-5 and TRBJ1-6; maybe TRBD1 (6 bases). Trimming shortened V by 6 bases and J by 0 bases, and 9 bases separated the two germline ends. In germline, CDR1 is MNHEY, CDR2 SVGAGI. The CDR3 extends over 15 amino acids. The CDR3 loop is CASRKGGSYNSPLHF. DNA of the CDR3: TGTGCCAGCAGAAAAGGGGGCTCCTATAATTCACCCCTCCACTTT.

The chain is built from TRBV28 and TRBJ2-7; D possibly uses TRBD1 or TRBD2 (5 bases each). Trimming cost V 7 bases and J 3 bases, with 16 bases left between them. This CDR3 spans 14 amino acids. Germline-derived CDR1 and CDR2 are MDHEN and SYDVKM. DNA for the CDR3: TGTGCCAGCACCCTTGAGGGGAATGGCTACGAGCAGTACTTC. Amino acids: CASTLEGNGYEQYF.

J is TRBJ2-2 and V is TRBV7-2, with 8 positions matching TRBD2. The CDR3 consists of 15 residues. V was clipped by 3 bases and J by 7 bases; unmatched bases: 7. Germline CDR1 reads SGHTA; CDR2 reads FQGNSA. CDR3 region: CASSFGGLDYGELFF. DNA of the CDR3: TGTGCCAGCAGCTTCGGGGGACTAGACTACGGGGAGCTGTTTTTT.

This sequence joins TRBV7-2 and TRBJ2-5, with 8 bases that match TRBD2. The germline V gene encodes CDR1 SGHTA and CDR2 FQGNSA. V trimming: 1 base; J trimming: 4 bases; junction bases outside the gene matches: 8. This CDR3 is 16 amino acids long. DNA for the CDR3: TGTGCCAGCAGCTTAGATTCGGGGGGGTCGCGAGAGACCCAGTACTTC. This codes for CASSLDSGGSRETQYF.

The rearrangement links TRBV28 to TRBJ2-5, with TRBD2 matching 13 bases. Germline V gene data show CDR1 as MDHEN and CDR2 as SYDVKM. CDR3 length: 17 residues. The J segment lost 4 bases and the V segment lost 8 bases, leaving 13 bases of the junction unmatched. CDR3 residues: CASGTLGLAGTRETQYF. The CDR3 DNA follows: TGTGCCAGCGGGACCTTGGGACTAGCGGGGACCCGAGAGACCCAGTACTTC. The full variable domain, rest sourced from reference TRBV28 and TRBJ2-5, is DVKVTQSSRYLVKRTGEKVFLECVQDMDHENMFWYRQDPGLGLRLIYFSYDVKMKEKGDIPEGYSVSREKKERFSLILESASTNQTSMYLCASGTLGLAGTRETQYFGPGTRLLVL.

Turning to this clonotype: A junction end diverges from the germline sequence, so it may reflect a read error. The rearrangement joins TRBV6-6 to TRBJ1-6, with 8 bases aligning to TRBD1. The V gene's germline CDR1 is MNHNY and CDR2 SVGAGI (reference sequence). This CDR3 comprises 17 residues. Here the CDR3 DNA reads TGTGCCAGCAGTCACCGACAGGGGAGCTCCTATAATTCACCCCTCCCCTTT. This codes for CASSHRQGSSYNSPLPF.

The chain links TRBV5-1 to TRBJ2-4, with TRBD2 as a possible D gene (6 bases). Germline V CDR1 and CDR2: SGHRS, YFSETQ. The CDR3 totals 14 residues. V lost 3 bases and J 7 bases, leaving 14 bases between the germline ends. Here the CDR3 reads CASSSVGGMNIQYF. The DNA for the CDR3 is TGCGCCAGCAGCTCCGTGGGGGGTATGAACATTCAGTACTTC.

The gene calls are TRBV5-1 and TRBJ2-1; D unresolved. Deletions cut 0 bases from V and 10 bases from J, with 8 bases between. This CDR3 region has 12 residues. CDR1 is SGHRS, CDR2 YFSETQ, per germline. CDR3 loop: CASSLAHYEQFF. CDR3 bases: TGCGCCAGCAGCTTGGCCCACTACGAGCAGTTCTTC.

The chain couples TRBV28 to TRBJ2-4, with D unclear. This CDR3 contains 14 residues. The germline CDR1 and CDR2 sequences are MDHEN and SYDVKM. Trimming removed 0 bases at V and 5 bases at J, with 8 bases between. CDR3 sequence (DNA): TGTGCCAGCAGTTTATGGCTTGGAGAAAACATTCAGTACTTC. Protein product: CASSLWLGENIQYF.

The chain links TRBV3-1 to TRBJ2-1; no reliable D call. Trimming left V 3 bases short and J 6 bases short, with 18 bases between. This CDR3 has 16 residues. In germline, CDR1 is LGHDT, CDR2 YNNKEL (reference sequence). CDR3 sequence (DNA): TGTGCCAGCAGCCACATCGAAGGATTTGGGTGCAATGAGCAGTTCTTC. As protein: CASSHIEGFGCNEQFF.

The chain combines TRBV6-2 or TRBV6-3 with TRBJ2-7; D could derive from TRBD1 or TRBD2 (5 bases each). Trimming pared 5 bases from V and 3 bases from J, leaving 17 bases between. The germline V gene encodes CDR1 MNHEY and CDR2 SVGEGT. The CDR3 contains 15 residues. CDR3 region: CASSTGAGPYYEQYF. For the CDR3, the DNA is TGTGCCAGCAGTACCGGGGCGGGCCCCTACTACGAGCAGTACTTC.

This clonotype has just a few counts. This sequence joins TRBV29-1 and TRBJ2-7, with D possibly matching TRBD1 (5 bases). The V end lost 4 bases, the J end lost 3 bases, and 7 bases lay between the germline ends. CDR3 size: 11 residues. Germline V CDR1 and CDR2: SQVTM, ANQGSEA. CDR3 sequence reads: CSVARDYEQYF. The CDR3 coding sequence is TGCAGCGTTGCCAGGGACTACGAGCAGTACTTC.

This chain uses TRBV5-1 with TRBJ2-6, with 7 bases lining up with TRBD1. The ends lost 4 bases at V and 2 bases at J; junction bases unmatched: 12. The CDR3 is 18 residues long. Germline CDR1 is SGHRS and CDR2 is YFSETQ. CDR3: CASSPLGQTIPGANVLTF. Here the CDR3 DNA reads TGCGCCAGCAGCCCCCTGGGACAGACGATTCCTGGGGCCAACGTCCTGACTTTC.

The chain carries TRBV4-1 and TRBJ2-2; 8 nucleotides match TRBD1. The CDR3 loop spans 16 amino acids. Germline CDR1 is MGHRA and CDR2 is YSYEKL. Germline trimming cut 4 bases from V and 0 bases from J; bases unmatched to any gene: 4. CDR3 residues: CASSPGTGPNTGELFF. The CDR3 region has the DNA TGCGCCAGCAGCCCAGGGACAGGCCCGAACACCGGGGAGCTGTTTTTT.

This clonotype was seen only a few times. This chain connects TRBV6-5 to TRBJ2-3; no reliable D call. This CDR3 spans 12 amino acids. V was clipped by 0 bases and J by 5 bases, with 3 bases between them. Germline V gives CDR1 MNHEY, CDR2 SVGAGI. The CDR3 loop reads CASSYSRDTQYF. CDR3 in DNA: TGTGCCAGCAGTTACTCCAGAGATACGCAGTATTTT.

V and J are TRBV6-2 or TRBV6-3 and TRBJ1-2; possibly TRBD1 for D (5 bases). Germline lookup yields CDR1 MNHEY and CDR2 SVGEGT. The CDR3 has 14 amino acids. V lost 2 bases and J lost 4, with 11 bases in between. This CDR3 is CASSYPTVTYGYTF. The DNA of the CDR3 is TGTGCCAGCAGTTACCCGACAGTTACCTATGGCTACACCTTC.

The chain combines TRBV5-1 with TRBJ2-3; the match to TRBD1 covers 11 bases. Germline V gene sequence: CDR1 SGHRS, CDR2 YFSETQ. The CDR3 sequence is 16 residues long. Trimming at V came to 3 bases and at J to 4 bases, leaving 7 bases not matched to a gene. The CDR3 sequence is CASSWTGGASPDTQYF. In DNA, the CDR3 is TGCGCCAGCAGCTGGACAGGGGGCGCGTCCCCAGATACGCAGTATTTT.

The CDR3 sequence: CASSYGGTAETQYF. CDR3 DNA sequence: TGTGCCAGCAGTTACGGGGGGACAGCAGAGACCCAGTACTTC. The chain employs TRBV6-5 and TRBJ2-4; a weak D match, TRBD1 (7 bases). The end of the DNA fits TRBJ2-5 better, so the J call may be wrong. Germline CDR1 is MNHEY and CDR2 is SVGAGI. There are 14 residues in the CDR3.

The chain recombines TRBV2 with TRBJ2-4; D may be TRBD2 (6 bases). The tail of the sequence fits TRBJ2-7 better, so the J call may be wrong. There are 13 residues in the CDR3. The germline gives CDR1 SNHLY, CDR2 FYNNEI. Here the CDR3 reads CAASQEGRSEQYF. CDR3 nucleotides: TGTGCCGCCAGCCAGGAGGGTAGGAGCGAGCAGTACTTC.